This TCR beta chain was recorded in a study of blood T cell repertoires in COVID-19. V was cut by 11 bases and J by 2 bases, with 15 bases left in between. The CDR3 contains 14 residues. CDR1 and CDR2 (germline): ENHRY, SYGVKD. Profiled with immunoSEQ multiplex PCR; TCRdb holds only in-frame clones, not every one. The profile shows roughly 130,000 clones, approximately 88% of them singletons. Cohorts were assigned according to the clinical history that participants reported. Sequences were obtained from PBMCs or T cells enriched from blood (not recorded which). The rearrangement links TRBV10-3 to TRBJ2-2, with a weak D call TRBD1 (7 bases). The sequence came from a man aged 40-55 years with acute COVID-19. The CDR3 is CAVRGTANTGELFF. The CDR3 region has the DNA TGTGCCGTTCGCGGGACAGCAAACACCGGGGAGCTGTTTTTT.